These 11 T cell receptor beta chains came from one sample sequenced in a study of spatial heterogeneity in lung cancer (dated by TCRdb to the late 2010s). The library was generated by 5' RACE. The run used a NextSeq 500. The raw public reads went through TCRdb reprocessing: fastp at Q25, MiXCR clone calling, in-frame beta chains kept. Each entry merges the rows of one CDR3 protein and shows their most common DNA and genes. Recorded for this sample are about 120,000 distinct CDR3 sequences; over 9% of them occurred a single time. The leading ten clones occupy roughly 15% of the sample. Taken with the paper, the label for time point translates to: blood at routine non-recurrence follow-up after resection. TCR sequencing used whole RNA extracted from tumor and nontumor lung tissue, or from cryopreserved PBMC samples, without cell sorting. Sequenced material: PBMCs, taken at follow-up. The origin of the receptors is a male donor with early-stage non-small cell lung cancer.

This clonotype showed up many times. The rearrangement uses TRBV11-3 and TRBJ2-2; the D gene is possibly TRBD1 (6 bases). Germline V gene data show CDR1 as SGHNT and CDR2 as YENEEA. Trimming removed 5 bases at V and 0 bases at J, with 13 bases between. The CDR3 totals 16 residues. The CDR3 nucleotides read TGTGCCAGCAGCCCGCTTGGGACAACGAACACCGGGGAGCTGTTTTTT. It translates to CASSPLGTTNTGELFF.

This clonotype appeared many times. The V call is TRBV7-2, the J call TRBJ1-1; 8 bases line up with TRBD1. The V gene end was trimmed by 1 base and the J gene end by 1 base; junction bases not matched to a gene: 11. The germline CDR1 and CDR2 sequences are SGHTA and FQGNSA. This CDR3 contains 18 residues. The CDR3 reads CASSLGLRQGRGNTEAFF. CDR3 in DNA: TGTGCCAGCAGCTTAGGATTGAGACAGGGGAGAGGGAACACTGAAGCTTTCTTT. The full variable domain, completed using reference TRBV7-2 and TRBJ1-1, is GAGVSQSPSNKVTEKGKDVELRCDPISGHTALYWYRQSLGQGLEFLIYFQGNSAPDKSGLPSDRFSAERTGGSVSTLTIQRTQQEDSAVYLCASSLGLRQGRGNTEAFFGQGTRLTVV.

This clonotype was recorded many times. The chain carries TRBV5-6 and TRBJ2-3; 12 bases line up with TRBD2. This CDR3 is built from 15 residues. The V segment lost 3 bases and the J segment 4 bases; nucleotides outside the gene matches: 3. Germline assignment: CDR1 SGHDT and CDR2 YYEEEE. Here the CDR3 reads CASSSRTSGADTQYF. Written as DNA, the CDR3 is TGTGCCAGCAGCTCCCGGACTAGCGGGGCAGATACGCAGTATTTT.

For the CDR3, the DNA is TGCAGTGCTAGTAACACGGGGGGGCCAGAGACCCAGTACTTC. Translated: CSASNTGGPETQYF. This chain joins TRBV20-1 and TRBJ2-5; 8 positions match TRBD2. Germline CDR1 reads DFQATT; CDR2 reads SNEGSKA (reference sequence). V shed 3 bases, J shed 4 bases, and the junction held 7 bases outside the gene matches. The CDR3 extends over 14 amino acids.

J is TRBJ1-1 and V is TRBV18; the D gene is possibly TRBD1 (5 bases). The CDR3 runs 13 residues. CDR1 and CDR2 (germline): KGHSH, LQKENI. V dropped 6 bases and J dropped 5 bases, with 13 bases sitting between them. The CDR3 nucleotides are TGTGCCAGCTCGCCTGCGTGGGGGACTGAAGCTTTCTTT. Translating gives CASSPAWGTEAFF. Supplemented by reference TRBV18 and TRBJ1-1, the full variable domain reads NAGVMQNPRHLVRRRGQEARLRCSPMKGHSHVYWYRQLPEEGLKFMVYLQKENIIDESGMPKERFSAEFPKEGPSILRIQQVVRGDSAAYFCASSPAWGTEAFFGQGTRLTVV.

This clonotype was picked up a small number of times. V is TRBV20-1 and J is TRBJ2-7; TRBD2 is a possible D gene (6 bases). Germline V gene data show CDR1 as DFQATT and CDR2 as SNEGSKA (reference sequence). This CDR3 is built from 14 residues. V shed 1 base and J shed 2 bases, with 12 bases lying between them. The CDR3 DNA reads TGCAGTGCTAGAGCTGGTAGCGGACCCTACGAGCAGTACTTC. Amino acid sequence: CSARAGSGPYEQYF.

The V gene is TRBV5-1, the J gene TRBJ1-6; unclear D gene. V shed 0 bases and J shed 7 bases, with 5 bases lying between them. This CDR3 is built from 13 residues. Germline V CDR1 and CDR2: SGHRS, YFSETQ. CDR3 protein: CASSLAENSPLHF. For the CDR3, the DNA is TGCGCCAGCAGCTTGGCCGAGAATTCACCCCTCCACTTT.

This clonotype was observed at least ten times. As DNA, the CDR3 is TGTGCCAGCAGCCAAGAGATTAGAGGGGCCGGGGAGCTGTTTTTT. As protein: CASSQEIRGAGELFF. The V call is TRBV4-2, the J call TRBJ2-2; D could derive from TRBD1 or TRBD2 (5 bases each). CDR3 length: 15 residues. V was trimmed by 0 bases and J by 6 bases, leaving 11 bases between them. Germline V gives CDR1 LGHNA, CDR2 YNFKEQ.

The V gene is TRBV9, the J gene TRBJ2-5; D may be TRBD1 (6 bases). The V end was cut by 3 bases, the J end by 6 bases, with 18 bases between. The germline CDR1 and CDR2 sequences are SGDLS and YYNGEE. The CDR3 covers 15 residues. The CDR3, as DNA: TGTGCCAGCAGCGAATCATACAGGGCTGGGCAGACCCAGTACTTC. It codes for CASSESYRAGQTQYF.

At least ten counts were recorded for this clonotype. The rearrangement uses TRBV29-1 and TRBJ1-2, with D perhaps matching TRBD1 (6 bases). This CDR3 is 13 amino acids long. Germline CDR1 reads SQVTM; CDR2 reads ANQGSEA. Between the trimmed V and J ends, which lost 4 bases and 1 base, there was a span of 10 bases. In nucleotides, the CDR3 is TGCAGCGTTGCGGACAGCTTTAACTATGGCTACACCTTC. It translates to CSVADSFNYGYTF.

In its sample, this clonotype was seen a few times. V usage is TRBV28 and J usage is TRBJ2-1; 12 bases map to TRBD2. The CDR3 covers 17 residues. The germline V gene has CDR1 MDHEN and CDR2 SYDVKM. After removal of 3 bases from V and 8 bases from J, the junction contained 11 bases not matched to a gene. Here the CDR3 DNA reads TGTGCCAGCAGTTTGGCTAGCGGGGGGGCCAAGGGAGATGAGCAGTTCTTC. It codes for CASSLASGGAKGDEQFF.